This T cell receptor beta chain was retrieved from a study of CD8 T cells in Susac syndrome. Random hexamers were used to reverse transcribe the RNA input (roughly 0.5 to 1 ug). An immunoSEQ multiplex PCR amplified TCR beta CDR3 over 54 Vbeta and 13 Jbeta. TCRdb reprocessed the immunoSEQ multiplex PCR reads with MiXCR, giving one entry per CDR3 protein. Counted here are 100,000 to 150,000 distinct CDR3 sequences, 96% occurring once; the ten biggest clones make up less than 0.15%. CDR3 length: 16 amino acids. Germline loops: CDR1 SGHRS, CDR2 YFSETQ. Trimming removed 4 bases at V and 1 base at J, with 12 bases between.

The TCR originated in a human donor with Susac syndrome. The chain couples TRBV5-1 to TRBJ2-6; D is perhaps TRBD2 (6 bases). Sequencing was carried out using CD4+ T cells from PBMCs. In DNA form, the CDR3 reads TGCGCCAGCAGCGGGAGGAGGGCTTCTGGGGCCAACGTCCTGACTTTC. Protein sequence: CASSGRRASGANVLTF.